Listed here are 9 T cell receptor beta chains from one sample, sequenced in a study of blood T cells in healthy people across ages. With a J-beta primer mix and a sample-barcoded 5' primer, a second PCR ran about 7 to 12 cycles. MiXCR, run by TCRdb on the 5' RACE reads, gives a single entry per CDR3 protein. The table records 1 million or so distinct CDR3 sequences, 40% to 55% of them present only once. The material sequenced was blood. These receptors originate from an older woman in good health.

The chain links TRBV20-1 to TRBJ2-5; TRBD2 might be the D (5 bases). CDR3 size: 14 residues. V lost 0 bases and J lost 5, with 13 bases in between. Germline values: CDR1 DFQATT, CDR2 SNEGSKA (reference sequence). DNA of the CDR3: TGCAGTGCTAGAGATTTAGACCGAGGGGAGACCCAGTACTTC. This gives the protein CSARDLDRGETQYF.

The chain employs TRBV27 and TRBJ2-1; D gene unclear. The J call is in doubt because the DNA end fits TRBJ2-7 better. Germline CDR1 reads MNHEY; CDR2 reads SMNVEV (reference sequence). This CDR3 is built from 16 residues. Here the CDR3 reads CASSLTPSSSYNEQYF. Here the CDR3 DNA reads TGTGCCAGCAGTTTAACCCCGTCAAGCTCCTACAATGAGCAGTACTTC.

This clonotype was found a few times. The chain is built from TRBV9 and TRBJ2-3; 13 bases are shared with TRBD2. The length of the CDR3 is 19 residues. Per germline, CDR1 SGDLS and CDR2 YYNGEE. J was trimmed by 7 bases and V by 1 base; bases with no gene match: 15. The CDR3 loop is CASSVRSLGLAGAPNTQYF. In DNA, the CDR3 is TGTGCCAGCAGCGTAAGGTCCCTAGGACTAGCGGGAGCCCCGAATACGCAGTATTTT.

V usage is TRBV28 and J usage is TRBJ2-3; tentatively, D is TRBD2 (6 bases). The CDR3 extends over 17 amino acids. Germline V gene sequence: CDR1 MDHEN, CDR2 SYDVKM. Trimming took off 2 bases at V and 0 bases at J, with 15 bases between the two ends. The CDR3 here is CASSLAPSATSTDTQYF. The CDR3 DNA is TGTGCCAGCAGTTTAGCCCCTAGCGCTACTAGCACAGATACGCAGTATTTT.

This clonotype was counted between two and nine times. This sequence joins TRBV7-9 and TRBJ1-5; weak D call: TRBD1 (6 bases). This CDR3 is 17 amino acids long. The ends were cut back, 5 bases at V and 6 bases at J, with 23 bases in the middle. Germline V gene lookup returns CDR1 SEHNR and CDR2 FQNEAQ (reference sequence). CDR3 region: CASSPTGGQGVGQPQHF. The CDR3 DNA reads as TGTGCCAGCAGCCCAACGGGGGGGCAGGGTGTCGGTCAGCCCCAGCATTTT.

This clonotype showed up many times. This chain uses TRBV20-1 with TRBJ1-2; no clear D gene. The V gene's germline CDR1 is DFQATT and CDR2 SNEGSKA (reference sequence). Trimming left V 1 base short and J 8 bases short, with 8 bases between. This CDR3 has 11 residues. CDR3 DNA: TGCAGTGCTAGAGCAGCGTGGGGCTACACCTTC. Its protein product is CSARAAWGYTF.

The V gene is TRBV5-1, the J gene TRBJ2-1, with D uncertain. Trimming cost V 7 bases and J 2 bases, with 13 bases left between them. This CDR3 has 14 residues. Germline lookup yields CDR1 SGHRS and CDR2 YFSETQ. The CDR3 coding sequence is TGCGCCAGCCGCATGACGGCCGCCTACAATGAGCAGTTCTTC. Translating gives CASRMTAAYNEQFF.

This clonotype was picked up many times. V is TRBV10-2 and J is TRBJ2-7, with 8 bases identical to TRBD2. This CDR3 comprises 14 residues. Germline CDR1 WSHSY, CDR2 SAAADI. V was pared by 4 bases and J by 2 bases, with 4 bases of the junction left unmatched. CDR3 nucleotide sequence: TGCGCCAGCAGTGTTCGGCGGGAGGCCTACGAGCAGTACTTC. Translating gives CASSVRREAYEQYF.

The DNA of the CDR3 is TGTGCCAGCAGTGAATACGTCGAGCAGTACTTC. Translation: CASSEYVEQYF. J is TRBJ2-5 and V is TRBV2; unclear D gene. The closer fit of TRBJ2-7 to the DNA end suggests the J call may be wrong. The CDR3 has 11 amino acids. CDR1 is SNHLY, CDR2 FYNNEI, per germline.